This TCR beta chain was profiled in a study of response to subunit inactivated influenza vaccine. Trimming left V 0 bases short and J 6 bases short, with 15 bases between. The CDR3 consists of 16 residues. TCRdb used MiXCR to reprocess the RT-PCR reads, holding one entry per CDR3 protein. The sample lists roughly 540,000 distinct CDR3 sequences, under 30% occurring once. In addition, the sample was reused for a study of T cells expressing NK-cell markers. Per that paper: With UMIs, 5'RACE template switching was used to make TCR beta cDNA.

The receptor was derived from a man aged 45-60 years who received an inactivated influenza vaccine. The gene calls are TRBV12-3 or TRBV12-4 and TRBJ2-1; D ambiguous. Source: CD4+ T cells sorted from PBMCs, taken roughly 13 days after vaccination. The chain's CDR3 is CASSLADSSHRNEQFF. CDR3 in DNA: TGTGCCAGCAGTTTAGCTGACTCGTCCCACCGCAATGAGCAGTTCTTC.